A selection of T cell receptor beta chains follows, all from one sample in a study of blood T cell repertoires in COVID-19. Produced via immunoSEQ multiplex PCR; TCRdb's table is partial and in-frame only. The sample has around 270,000 clones, around 88% seen once. Sequences were obtained from peripheral blood. The source is a man in his forties or fifties with acute or convalescent COVID-19. Each CDR3 is given with its conserved first and last residue. Each record gives: J gene, V gene, D gene, CDR3 DNA, CDR3 protein. A D gene is named only where the DNA matches it firmly.

>TRBJ1-1|TRBV15|-
TGTGCCACCAGCAGACCGACCGGGGGGAGGGGAAGATGGACTGAAGCTTTCTTT
CATSRPTGGRGRWTEAFF
>TRBJ1-2|TRBV12-5|TRBD1
TGTGCTAGTGGTTTGGACAGGGGGCGAGGCTACACCTTC
CASGLDRGRGYTF
>TRBJ2-3|TRBV3-1/TRBV3-2|TRBD1
TGTGCCAGCAGCCATAGGGGGCCTGGCACAGATACGCAGTATTTT
CASSHRGPGTDTQYF
>TRBJ1-1|TRBV5-1|-
TGCGCCAGCAGCTCCGACGGGAGGTGGAACACTGAAGCTTTCTTT
CASSSDGRWNTEAFF
>TRBJ1-6|TRBV3-1/TRBV3-2|-
TGTGCCAGCAGCCAAGATGGGACTTATTCACCCCTCCACTTT
CASSQDGTYSPLHF
>TRBJ1-2|TRBV6-5|TRBD1
TGTGCCAGCAGAGTAGGGAGAGGGGGCGTCTATGGCTACACCTTC
CASRVGRGGVYGYTF
>TRBJ1-4|TRBV19|TRBD1
TGTGCCAGCAGTTCGGACAGGGTTAATGAAAAACTGTTTTTT
CASSSDRVNEKLFF
>TRBJ2-1|TRBV19|-
TGTGCCAGTAGTATAGTTGCGGACAAGTACAATGAGCAGTTCTTC
CASSIVADKYNEQFF
>TRBJ1-4|TRBV29-1|-
TGCAGCGTTGGACAGGAGGCTGGCGAAAAACTGTTTTTT
CSVGQEAGEKLFF
>TRBJ1-1|TRBV19|-
TGTGCCAGTAGTGGCAAAGGAGCTATGAACACTGAAGCTTTCTTT
CASSGKGAMNTEAFF
>TRBJ1-1|TRBV5-1|-
TGCGCCAGCAGCTTGGGCCAGGGGAATGAAGCTTTCTTT
CASSLGQGNEAFF
>TRBJ1-5|TRBV27|-
TGTGCCAGCAGTTTTAGCCCCGATCAGCCCCAGCATTTT
CASSFSPDQPQHF